Listed here are 21 T cell receptor beta chains from one sample, sequenced in a study of blood T cells in healthy people across ages (dated by TCRdb to the mid-2010s). Library preparation was by 5' RACE. Instrument used: Illumina HiSeq 2500. A second roughly 6 to 11 cycle PCR used a sample-barcoded 5' primer and a J-beta primer mix. Using fastp at Q25 and MiXCR, TCRdb reprocessed the public reads and kept productive beta chains. Rows with one shared CDR3 protein collapse into an entry with the most common genes and DNA. The sample profile shows 800,000 to 950,000 distinct CDR3 sequences; 25% to 35% of them were found once. 10% of the sample is held by the ten biggest clonotypes. The same specimen was also included in a second study, on T cells of mothers and their children.

The specimen sequenced was blood. The receptors shown here come from a woman aged 40-49 years in good health.

This clonotype was observed a few times. V and J are TRBV6-5 and TRBJ1-5; TRBD1 might be the D (6 bases). V was shortened by 0 bases and J by 4 bases, with 16 bases between the two germline ends. The CDR3 sequence is 17 residues long. The germline V gene encodes CDR1 MNHEY and CDR2 SVGAGI. CDR3 in DNA: TGTGCCAGCAGTTACTCCGCGGGGGGCGGTGGGAATCAGCCCCAGCATTTT. As protein: CASSYSAGGGGNQPQHF.

In its sample, this clonotype was seen a few times. A much larger clone differs from this one at a single base, so this may be a read error. The J gene is TRBJ2-3, the V gene TRBV5-1, with D tentatively TRBD2 (6 bases). The CDR3 contains 15 residues. V dropped 2 bases and J dropped 1 base, with 11 bases sitting between them. Germline CDR1 reads SGHRS; CDR2 reads YFSETQ. The CDR3 bases are TGCGCCAGCAGCTTAGGGCGGGACGGCACAGATACGCAGTATTTT. Amino acids: CASSLGRDGTDTQYF.

This clonotype was seen ten or more times. The chain employs TRBV12-3 or TRBV12-4 and TRBJ2-7; D gene ambiguous. V lost 7 bases to trimming and J lost 2 bases, with 9 bases between them. CDR3 length: 12 residues. CDR3 region: CASTSEPYEQYF. The CDR3 bases are TGTGCCAGCACTTCAGAACCCTACGAGCAGTACTTC.

This chain joins TRBV20-1 and TRBJ2-7, with TRBD1 matching 7 bases. This CDR3 has 13 residues. Germline V gene lookup returns CDR1 DFQATT and CDR2 SNEGSKA (reference sequence). Unmatched junction bases numbered 5, after V lost 3 bases and J lost 3 bases. The CDR3 region is CSASNTGDYEQYF. In DNA form, the CDR3 reads TGCAGTGCTAGTAATACAGGGGACTACGAGCAGTACTTC.

The gene calls are TRBV11-2 and TRBJ2-5; 7 bases line up with TRBD1. Germline loops: CDR1 SGHAT, CDR2 FQNNGV. CDR3 length: 17 amino acids. Trimming removed 3 bases from V and 4 bases from J; junction bases left unmatched: 14. CDR3 in DNA: TGTGCCAGCAGCTTCGCCCCCAGCTTGGCAGGGGGAGAGACCCAGTACTTC. This gives the protein CASSFAPSLAGGETQYF.

The table lists this clonotype with many counts. The CDR3 reads CSARDGASGRVYNEQFF. The CDR3 nucleotides are TGCAGTGCTAGAGATGGGGCTAGCGGGAGGGTGTACAATGAGCAGTTCTTC. The rearrangement links TRBV20-1 to TRBJ2-1, with 12 bases lining up with TRBD2. The ends lost 0 bases at V and 4 bases at J; junction bases unmatched: 7. Germline V gene data show CDR1 as DFQATT and CDR2 as SNEGSKA (reference sequence). This CDR3 spans 17 amino acids.

The genes are TRBV25-1 and TRBJ2-7; 7 bases map to TRBD1. The CDR3 totals 15 residues. The germline V gene encodes CDR1 MGHDK and CDR2 SYGVNS. V was clipped by 4 bases and J by 2 bases; unmatched bases: 8. The CDR3 nucleotides read TGTGCCAGCAGTGTATCCGGGACAGCTACCTACGAGCAGTACTTC. Protein product: CASSVSGTATYEQYF.

The chain uses TRBV20-1 and TRBJ1-1, with D perhaps matching TRBD1 (5 bases). Germline CDR1 and CDR2: DFQATT and SNEGSKA (reference sequence). CDR3 size: 15 residues. The V end lost 0 bases, the J end lost 3 bases, and 14 bases lay between the germline ends. DNA for the CDR3: TGCAGTGCTAGAGACCCCGGGACGGGAGACACTGAAGCTTTCTTT. Translating gives CSARDPGTGDTEAFF.

This clonotype was found many times. This chain links TRBV20-1 with TRBJ2-4; D is uncertain. Trimming removed 1 base at V and 8 bases at J, with 9 bases between. The CDR3 covers 12 residues. The V gene's germline CDR1 is DFQATT and CDR2 SNEGSKA (reference sequence). CDR3 DNA: TGCAGTGCTAGAGTGGGTTTGGACATTCAGTACTTC. This gives the protein CSARVGLDIQYF.

This clonotype occurred many times. The chain recombines TRBV29-1 with TRBJ2-7; 8 nucleotides line up with TRBD1. This CDR3 spans 16 amino acids. Germline lookup yields CDR1 SQVTM and CDR2 ANQGSEA. Losses at the gene ends were 5 bases for V and 1 base for J; bases not matched to a gene: 13. DNA for the CDR3: TGCAGCGTTTCCATACAGGGGGATGGTAGGTCCTACGAGCAGTACTTC. Its translation: CSVSIQGDGRSYEQYF.

The rearrangement uses TRBV5-1 and TRBJ1-1, with 8 bases fitting TRBD1. J gave up 3 bases and V 3 bases, and 7 bases lay outside the gene matches. Germline V lookup: CDR1 SGHRS, CDR2 YFSETQ. The CDR3 extends over 15 amino acids. CDR3 nucleotide sequence: TGCGCCAGCAGCTCAACAGGGGGAAGCGACACTGAAGCTTTCTTT. Translation gives CASSSTGGSDTEAFF.

The genes are TRBV6-1 and TRBJ1-5; a weak D match, TRBD1 (6 bases). Germline loops: CDR1 MNHNS, CDR2 SASEGT. V was cut by 7 bases and J by 0 bases, with 19 bases left in between. The CDR3 runs 17 residues. This CDR3 is CASTPRYRQVSNQPQHF. The CDR3 DNA is TGTGCCAGCACCCCTCGTTATAGACAGGTTAGCAATCAGCCCCAGCATTTT.

The rearrangement links TRBV6-2 or TRBV6-3 to TRBJ2-5; D may be TRBD1 (6 bases). Germline CDR1 and CDR2: MNHEY and SVGEGT. V lost 2 bases to trimming and J lost 1 base, with 11 bases between them. This CDR3 contains 15 residues. CDR3 protein: CASSYTPDSQETQYF. In nucleotides, the CDR3 is TGTGCCAGCAGTTACACCCCGGACAGCCAAGAGACCCAGTACTTC.

This clonotype was detected many times. The V gene is TRBV18, the J gene TRBJ2-4; possible D gene TRBD1, 6 bases. V was cut by 2 bases and J by 5 bases, with 13 bases left in between. Germline CDR1 KGHSH, CDR2 LQKENI. The CDR3 consists of 15 residues. The chain's CDR3 is CASSPFKTGQNIQYF. CDR3 coding DNA: TGTGCCAGCTCACCATTTAAGACAGGCCAAAACATTCAGTACTTC.

This clonotype was observed a few times. The rearrangement links TRBV20-1 to TRBJ2-1, with 15 nucleotides matching TRBD2. V shed 0 bases and J 7 bases; nucleotides not matched to a gene: 13. Looked up from germline, CDR1 is DFQATT and CDR2 is SNEGSKA (reference sequence). The CDR3 totals 19 residues. DNA of the CDR3: TGCAGTGCTAGAGATTTGCGGACTAGCGGGGGGGCGAGGGTGAATGAGCAGTTCTTC. Encoded protein: CSARDLRTSGGARVNEQFF.

This rearrangement joins TRBV5-3 to TRBJ2-5; TRBD2 matches 7 bases. TRBV5-3 is flagged as an ORF with uncertain function. Losses at the gene ends were 4 bases for V and 0 bases for J; bases not matched to a gene: 9. CDR3 length: 16 amino acids. The CDR3: CARSDPGLKYQETQYF. The CDR3 DNA is TGTGCCAGAAGCGACCCGGGACTAAAGTACCAAGAGACCCAGTACTTC.

Only a few counts were recorded for this clonotype. Possible read error: a much larger clone is one base away. The rearrangement uses TRBV6-5 and TRBJ2-5; 8 bases fit TRBD1. Near its end, the DNA agrees better with TRBJ2-7, so the J call may be wrong. Germline CDR1 MNHEY, CDR2 SVGAGI. This CDR3 spans 15 amino acids. The CDR3 spells CASSQGTGPCYEQYF. CDR3 in DNA: TGTGCCAGCAGCCAGGGGACAGGTCCTTGTTACGAGCAGTACTTC.

V and J are TRBV15 and TRBJ2-3; D call uncertain. This CDR3 contains 15 residues. The germline gives CDR1 LNHNV, CDR2 YYDKDF (reference sequence). Trimming left V 3 bases short and J 2 bases short, with 12 bases between. Written as DNA, the CDR3 is TGTGCCACCAGCAGGCCCATGGGCCACACAGATACGCAGTATTTT. Protein product: CATSRPMGHTDTQYF.

The chain couples TRBV10-3 to TRBJ1-5; D is unresolved. The germline V gene encodes CDR1 ENHRY and CDR2 SYGVKD. V lost 3 bases and J lost 5, with 5 bases in between. CDR3 size: 12 residues. CDR3 residues: CAISEADQPQHF. As DNA, the CDR3 is TGTGCCATCAGTGAAGCTGATCAGCCCCAGCATTTT.

The chain has TRBV14 and TRBJ1-4; D is unclear. V lost 2 bases and J 8 bases, leaving 6 bases between the germline ends. The CDR3 covers 12 residues. Per the germline V gene, CDR1 is SGHDN and CDR2 is FVKESK. The CDR3 nucleotides are TGTGCCAGCAGCCAATCTGGAGAAAAACTGTTTTTT. This codes for CASSQSGEKLFF.

This chain links TRBV28 with TRBJ1-1, with 8 bases aligning to TRBD1. The junction had 4 bases not matched to a gene; V was cut back by 7 bases and J by 0 bases. CDR3 length equals 14 residues. Germline V gives CDR1 MDHEN, CDR2 SYDVKM. The CDR3 DNA reads as TGTGCCAGCACCAACAGGGGGTTGAACACTGAAGCTTTCTTT. It encodes CASTNRGLNTEAFF.